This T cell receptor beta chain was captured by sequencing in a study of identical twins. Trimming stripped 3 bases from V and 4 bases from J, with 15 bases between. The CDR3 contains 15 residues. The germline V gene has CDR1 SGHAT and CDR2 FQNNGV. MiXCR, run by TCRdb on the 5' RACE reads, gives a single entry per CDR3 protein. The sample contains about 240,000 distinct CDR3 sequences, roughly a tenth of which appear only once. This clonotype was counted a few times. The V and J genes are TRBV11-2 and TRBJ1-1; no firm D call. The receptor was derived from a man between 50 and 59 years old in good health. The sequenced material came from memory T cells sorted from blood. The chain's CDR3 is CASSLAFVRGTEAFF. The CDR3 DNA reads TGTGCCAGCAGCTTGGCGTTCGTTCGGGGCACTGAAGCTTTCTTT.